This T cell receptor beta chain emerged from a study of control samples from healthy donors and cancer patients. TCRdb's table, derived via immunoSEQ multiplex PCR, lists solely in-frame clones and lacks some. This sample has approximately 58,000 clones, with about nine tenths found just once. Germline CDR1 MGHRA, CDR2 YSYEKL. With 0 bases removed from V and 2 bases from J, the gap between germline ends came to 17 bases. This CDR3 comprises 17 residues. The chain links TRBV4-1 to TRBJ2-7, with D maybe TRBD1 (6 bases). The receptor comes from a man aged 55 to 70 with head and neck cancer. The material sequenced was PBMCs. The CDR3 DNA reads TGCGCCAGCAGCCAAGAAAAGGGGACAAGGGGGACCTACGAGCAGTACTTC. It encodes CASSQEKGTRGTYEQYF.